This entry is about one T cell receptor (beta chain). Methods used by the authors: Amplification from reference gene primers served as the basis for estimated nucleated cell counts. Profiling relied on immunoSEQ multiplex PCR, and the TCRdb table lists in-frame clones only, not all of them. V and J calls and clone size come straight from that table; D and trimming were deduced from the DNA. Among about 190,000 clones, around 79% were seen once, and the ten largest hold 9.5% to 15%. The entry originates in a study of blood T cell repertoires in COVID-19. Study as a whole: Both acute and convalescent COVID-19 samples were obtained from the United States, Italy and Spain. T cells, B-cell-depleted T cells, or PBMCs provided the cDNA or gDNA that served as material.

The CDR3 runs 14 residues. Trimming stripped 1 base from V and 1 base from J, with 7 bases between. CDR1 and CDR2 (germline): LGHNT, FRNRAP. Source material: peripheral blood. V and J are TRBV12-5 and TRBJ1-1, with TRBD1 as a possible D gene (5 bases). The TCR comes from a woman between 45 and 65 years old with acute or convalescent COVID-19. CDR3 sequence (DNA): TGTGCTAGTGGTTTGGGACAGCCGAACACTGAAGCTTTCTTT. Encoded protein: CASGLGQPNTEAFF. The variable domain in full, with the rest retrieved from reference TRBV12-5 and TRBJ1-1, is DARVTQTPRHKVTEMGQEVTMRCQPILGHNTVFWYRQTMMQGLELLAYFRNRAPLDDSGMPKDRFSAEMPDATLATLKIQPSEPRDSAVYFCASGLGQPNTEAFFGQGTRLTVV.